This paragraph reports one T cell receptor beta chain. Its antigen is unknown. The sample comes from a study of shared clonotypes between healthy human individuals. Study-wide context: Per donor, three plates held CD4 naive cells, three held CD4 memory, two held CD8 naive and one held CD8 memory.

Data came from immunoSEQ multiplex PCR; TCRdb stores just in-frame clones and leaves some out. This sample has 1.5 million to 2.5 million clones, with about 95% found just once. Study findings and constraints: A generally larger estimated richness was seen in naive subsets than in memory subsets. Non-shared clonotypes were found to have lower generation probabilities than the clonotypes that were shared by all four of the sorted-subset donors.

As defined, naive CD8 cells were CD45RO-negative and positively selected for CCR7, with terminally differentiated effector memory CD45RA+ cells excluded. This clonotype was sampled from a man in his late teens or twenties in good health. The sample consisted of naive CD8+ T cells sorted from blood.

CDR3 sequence reads: CASRVTGAYEQYF. CDR3 sequence (DNA): TGTGCCAGCAGGGTGACAGGGGCCTACGAGCAGTACTTC. The chain combines TRBV6-5 with TRBJ2-7; TRBD1 matches 8 bases. Germline CDR1 and CDR2: MNHEY and SVGAGI. There are 13 residues in the CDR3. Losses at the gene ends were 6 bases for V and 2 bases for J; bases not matched to a gene: 3.